This TCR beta chain stems from a study of blood T cells in healthy people across ages (dated by TCRdb to between 2015 and 2017). Describing the broader study: In model experiments, roughly one uniquely barcoded TCR beta cDNA molecule per two T cells was captured by template switching. The study measured age-related changes in TCR beta repertoire diversity using deep sequencing normalized with unique cDNA molecular identifiers. Donors were grouped into four age groups: young (average approximately 15 years), middle-aged (around 39), aged (around 66) and long-lived (roughly 80). To avoid experimental bias, donors of different ages were distributed randomly across sequencing lanes. The study analyzed two additional independent replicas of 1 million unique cDNA reads from the same blood draw for two donors, one aged 18 to 30 and one aged 80 or older. What the work shows at the level of the full study, not this receptor alone: Bulk unsorted PBMC profiling prevented conclusive comparison of naive and antigen-experienced compartments. A strong correlation was found between observed TCR beta diversity and the percentage of naive T cells measured by flow cytometry. Because donor CMV infection status was unknown, age-related changes in expanded clonotypes were potentially confounded. Estimates of total diversity based on one million sequenced T cells were considered lower bounds and underestimates. The long-lived group showed more naive CD4+ T cells, fewer expanded clones and increased TCR diversity than the aged group, suggesting age selection. As age increased, observed TCR beta diversity per million T cells dropped in a roughly linear way, and a significant reduction was already evident by age about 40.

The roughly 38 donors, aged about 6 to 100 years, were systemically healthy Caucasian individuals from Russia. About 10 milliliters of peripheral blood were collected from each donor into EDTA-treated Vacutainer tubes. Ficoll-Paque density-gradient centrifugation was used to isolate PBMCs, with at least 6.5 million per sample. Trizol reagent was used to extract total RNA from PBMCs, with at least 5 micrograms per sample. The percentages of naive CD45RAhigh/CD27high T cells were determined by flow cytometry on a PBMC aliquot from every donor. The protocol used for the library was 5' RACE. The instrument was an Illumina HiSeq 2500. A second PCR of about 7 to 12 cycles was performed with a sample-barcoded 5' primer and a J-beta primer mix. A unique molecular identifier was introduced onto each TCR beta cDNA molecule by a template-switch 5' adaptor carrying 12 random nucleotides. Each sample yielded at least 3 million CDR3-containing paired-end reads. The Mint cDNA synthesis kit, primed by a TRBC-specific oligonucleotide, was used to synthesize first-strand cDNA from all RNA. Following uracil-DNA glycosylase treatment, a first 18-cycle PCR with universal primers M1SS and BC2_uni_R was performed on all cDNA. In the source study's methods: For normalization, 1 million high-quality reads were randomly selected from each sample, with every read carrying a distinct molecular identifier. Instead of being binned into consensus sequences, reads with shared molecular identifiers were discarded. MiTCR, with a Q25 quality threshold and the strictest error-elimination algorithm, was used for CDR3 identification, clonotype clustering and error correction. A nonparametric unseen species model with Euler transformation was used to estimate a lower bound on total TCR beta diversity. The public sequencing data were trimmed at Q25 with fastp and processed into clonotypes with MiXCR by TCRdb, which kept only in-frame beta chains. For every CDR3 protein sequence, its rows merge into one entry that carries the most common genes and DNA. TCRdb, not the authors, supplied the V and J calls. This sample comprises 800,000 to 950,000 distinct CDR3 sequences, under 40% of them detected only once. 10% to 15% of the sample lies in the top ten.

Cut back by 1 base and 8 bases, the V and J ends lie 6 bases apart. Taken from cysteine to phenylalanine, the CDR3 has 13 residues. The sequence is cut down to CDR3 DNA, 39 bases in frame from base 1. The germline V gene (reference sequence) yields LNHNV for CDR1 and YYDKDF for CDR2. This clonotype was observed a handful of times. The antigen this receptor binds is unknown. There are no base qualities to consult, and no much larger clone falls within one base. This chain is built from TRBV15 and TRBJ1-6; no D gene is confidently identified. The source of this sequence is a man younger than 30 in good health. The sequencing sample was made of blood. The bases read TGTGCCACCAGCAGAGTCGGGGATTCACCCCTCCACTTT. This sequence encodes CATSRVGDSPLHF. Reference TRBV15 and TRBJ1-6 proteins supply the regions before and after the CDR3; the full variable domain is: DAMVIQNPRYQVTQFGKPVTLSCSQTLNHNVMYWYQQKSSQAPKLLFHYYDKDFNNEADTPDNFQSRRPNTSFCFLDIRSPGLGDTAMYLCATSRVGDSPLHFGNGTRLTVT.